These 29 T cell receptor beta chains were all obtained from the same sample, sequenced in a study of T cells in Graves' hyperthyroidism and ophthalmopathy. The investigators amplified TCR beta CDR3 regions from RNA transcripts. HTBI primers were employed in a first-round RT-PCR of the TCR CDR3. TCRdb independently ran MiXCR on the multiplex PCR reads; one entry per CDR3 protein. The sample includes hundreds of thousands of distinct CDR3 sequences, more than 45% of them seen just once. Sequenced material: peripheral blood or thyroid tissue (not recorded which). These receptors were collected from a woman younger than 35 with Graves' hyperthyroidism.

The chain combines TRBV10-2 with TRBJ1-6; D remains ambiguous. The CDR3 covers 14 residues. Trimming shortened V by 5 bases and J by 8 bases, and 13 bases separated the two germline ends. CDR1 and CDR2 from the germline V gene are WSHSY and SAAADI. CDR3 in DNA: TGCGCCAGCAGTAGCGGGCGGGTTCATTCACCCCTCCACTTT. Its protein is CASSSGRVHSPLHF.

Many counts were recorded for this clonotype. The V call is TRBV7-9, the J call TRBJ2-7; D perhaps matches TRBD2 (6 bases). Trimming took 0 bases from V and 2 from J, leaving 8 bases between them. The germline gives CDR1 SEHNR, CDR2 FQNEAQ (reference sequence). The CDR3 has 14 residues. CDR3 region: CASSLASGTYEQYF. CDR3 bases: TGTGCCAGCAGCTTAGCTAGCGGAACCTACGAGCAGTACTTC.

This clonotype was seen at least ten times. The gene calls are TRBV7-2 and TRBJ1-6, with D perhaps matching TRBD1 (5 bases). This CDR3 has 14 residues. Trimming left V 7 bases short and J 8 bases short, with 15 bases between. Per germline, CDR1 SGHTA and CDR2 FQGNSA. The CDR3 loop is CASNYGTRYSPLHF. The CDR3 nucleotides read TGTGCCAGCAATTATGGGACGAGATATTCACCCCTCCACTTT.

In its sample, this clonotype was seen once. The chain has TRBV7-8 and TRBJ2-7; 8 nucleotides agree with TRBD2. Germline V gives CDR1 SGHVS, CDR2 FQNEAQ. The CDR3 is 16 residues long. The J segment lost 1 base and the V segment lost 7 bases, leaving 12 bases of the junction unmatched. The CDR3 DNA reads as TGTGCCAGCACATACGGGGGGGGTGGAGGTTCCTACGAGCAGTACTTC. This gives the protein CASTYGGGGGSYEQYF.

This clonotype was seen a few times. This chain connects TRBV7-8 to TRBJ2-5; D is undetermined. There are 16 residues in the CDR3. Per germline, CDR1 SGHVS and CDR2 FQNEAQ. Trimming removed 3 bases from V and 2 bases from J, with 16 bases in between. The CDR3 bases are TGTGCCAGCAGCTTGGCCTGGGTGGACGGACAAGAGACCCAGTACTTC. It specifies CASSLAWVDGQETQYF.

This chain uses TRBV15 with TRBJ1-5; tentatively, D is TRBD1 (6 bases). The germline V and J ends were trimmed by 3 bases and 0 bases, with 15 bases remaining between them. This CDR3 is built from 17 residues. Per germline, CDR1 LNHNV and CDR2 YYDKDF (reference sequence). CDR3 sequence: CATSSETRGASNQPQHF. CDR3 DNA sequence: TGTGCCACCAGCAGTGAGACAAGGGGGGCTAGCAATCAGCCCCAGCATTTT.

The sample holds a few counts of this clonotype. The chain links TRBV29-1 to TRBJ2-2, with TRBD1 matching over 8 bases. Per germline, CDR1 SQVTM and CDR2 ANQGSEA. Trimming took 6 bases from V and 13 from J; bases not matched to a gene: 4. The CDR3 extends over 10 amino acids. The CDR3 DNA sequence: TGCAGCGTAGGAGACAGGGGGCTGTTTTTT. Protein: CSVGDRGLFF.

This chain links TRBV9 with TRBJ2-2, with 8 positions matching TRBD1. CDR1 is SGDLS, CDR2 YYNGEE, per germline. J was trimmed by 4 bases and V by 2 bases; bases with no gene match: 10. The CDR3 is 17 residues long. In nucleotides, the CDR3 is TGTGCCAGCAGCGTCGCTCGGGACAGGCGAGGCACCGGGGAGCTGTTTTTT. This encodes CASSVARDRRGTGELFF.

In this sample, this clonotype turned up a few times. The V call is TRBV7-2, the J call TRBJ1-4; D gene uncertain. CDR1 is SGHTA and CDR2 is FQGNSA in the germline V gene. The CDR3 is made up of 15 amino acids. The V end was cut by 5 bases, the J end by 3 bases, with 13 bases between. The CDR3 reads CASSVNVAPNEKLFF. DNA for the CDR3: TGTGCCAGCAGCGTAAACGTAGCCCCTAATGAAAAACTGTTTTTT. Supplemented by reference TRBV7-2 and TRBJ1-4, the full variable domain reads GAGVSQSPSNKVTEKGKDVELRCDPISGHTALYWYRQSLGQGLEFLIYFQGNSAPDKSGLPSDRFSAERTGGSVSTLTIQRTQQEDSAVYLCASSVNVAPNEKLFFGSGTQLSVL.

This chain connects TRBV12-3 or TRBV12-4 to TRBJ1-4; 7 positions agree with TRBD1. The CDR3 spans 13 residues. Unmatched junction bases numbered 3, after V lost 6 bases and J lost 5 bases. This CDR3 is CASSPTGNEKLFF. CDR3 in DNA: TGTGCCAGCAGCCCGACAGGGAATGAAAAACTGTTTTTT.

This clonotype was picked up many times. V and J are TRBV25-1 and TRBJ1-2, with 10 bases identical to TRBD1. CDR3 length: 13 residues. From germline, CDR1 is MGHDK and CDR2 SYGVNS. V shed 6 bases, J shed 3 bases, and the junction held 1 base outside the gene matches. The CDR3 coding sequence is TGTGCCAGCAGGGACAGGGGGGACTATGGCTACACCTTC. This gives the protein CASRDRGDYGYTF.

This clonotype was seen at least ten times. The DNA of the CDR3 is TGTGCCACAACCGACACTTTCACTGAAGCTTTCTTT. It codes for CATTDTFTEAFF. V usage is TRBV10-3 and J usage is TRBJ1-1; D is uncertain. The V gene's germline CDR1 is ENHRY and CDR2 SYGVKD. CDR3 length: 12 residues. The V end lost 10 bases, the J end lost 4 bases, and 13 bases lay between the germline ends.

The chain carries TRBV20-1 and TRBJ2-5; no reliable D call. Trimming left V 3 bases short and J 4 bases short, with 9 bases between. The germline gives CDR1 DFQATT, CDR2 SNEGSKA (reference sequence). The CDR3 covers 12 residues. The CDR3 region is CSASPGLETQYF. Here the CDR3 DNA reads TGCAGTGCTAGTCCCGGGCTAGAGACCCAGTACTTC.

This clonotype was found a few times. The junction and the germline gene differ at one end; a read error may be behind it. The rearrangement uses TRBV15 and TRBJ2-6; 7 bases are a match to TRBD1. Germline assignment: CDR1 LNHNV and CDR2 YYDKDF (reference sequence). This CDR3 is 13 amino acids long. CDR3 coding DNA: TGTGCCACCAGCAGAGCAGGGGGCAACGTCCTGACTTTC. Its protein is CATSRAGGNVLTF.

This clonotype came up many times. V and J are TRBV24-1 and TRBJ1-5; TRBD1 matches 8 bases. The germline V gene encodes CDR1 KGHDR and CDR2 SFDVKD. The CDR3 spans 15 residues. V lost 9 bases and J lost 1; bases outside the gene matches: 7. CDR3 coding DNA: TGTGCCACCTACTCTTACAGGGGGAGCAATCAGCCCCAGCATTTT. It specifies CATYSYRGSNQPQHF.

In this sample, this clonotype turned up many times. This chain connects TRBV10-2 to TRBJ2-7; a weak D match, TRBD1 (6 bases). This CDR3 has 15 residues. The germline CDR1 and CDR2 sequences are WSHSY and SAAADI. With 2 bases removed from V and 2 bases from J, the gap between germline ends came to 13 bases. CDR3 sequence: CASSEPYRDPYEQYF. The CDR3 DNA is TGCGCCAGCAGTGAGCCGTACAGGGATCCCTACGAGCAGTACTTC.

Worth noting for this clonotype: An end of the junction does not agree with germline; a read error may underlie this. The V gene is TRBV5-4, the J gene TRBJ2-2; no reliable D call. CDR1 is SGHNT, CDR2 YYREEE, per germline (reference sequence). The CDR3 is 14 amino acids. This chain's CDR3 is CASSPTTNTGELFF. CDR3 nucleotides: TGCGCCAGCAGCCCAACAACGAACACCGGGGAGCTGTTTTTT. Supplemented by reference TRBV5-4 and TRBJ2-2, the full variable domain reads ETGVTQSPTHLIKTRGQQVTLRCSSQSGHNTVSWYQQALGQGPQFIFQYYREEENGRGNFPPRFSGLQFPNYSSELNVNALELDDSALYLCASSPTTNTGELFFGEGSRLTVL.

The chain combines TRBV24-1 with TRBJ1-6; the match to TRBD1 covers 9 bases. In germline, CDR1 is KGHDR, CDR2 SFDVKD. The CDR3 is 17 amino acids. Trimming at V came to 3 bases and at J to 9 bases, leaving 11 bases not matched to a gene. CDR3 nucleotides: TGTGCCACCAGTGATAGCGGACAGGGGAGCGCGGGTTCACCCCTCCACTTT. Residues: CATSDSGQGSAGSPLHF.

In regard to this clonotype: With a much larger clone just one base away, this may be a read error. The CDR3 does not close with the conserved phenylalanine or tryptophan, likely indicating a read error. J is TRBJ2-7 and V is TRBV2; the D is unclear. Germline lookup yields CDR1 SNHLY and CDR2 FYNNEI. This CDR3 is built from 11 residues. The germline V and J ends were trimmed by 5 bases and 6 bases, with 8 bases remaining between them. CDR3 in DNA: TGTGCCAGCAGTTACGGAGCCGAGCAGTACCTC. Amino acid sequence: CASSYGAEQYL.

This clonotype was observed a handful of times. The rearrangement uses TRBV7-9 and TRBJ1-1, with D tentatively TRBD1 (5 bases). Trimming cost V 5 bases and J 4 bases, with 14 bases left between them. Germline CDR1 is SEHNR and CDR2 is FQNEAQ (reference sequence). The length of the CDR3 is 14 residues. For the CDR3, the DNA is TGTGCCAGCAGCGCTGGCGTGGGGGTCACTGAAGCTTTCTTT. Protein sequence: CASSAGVGVTEAFF.

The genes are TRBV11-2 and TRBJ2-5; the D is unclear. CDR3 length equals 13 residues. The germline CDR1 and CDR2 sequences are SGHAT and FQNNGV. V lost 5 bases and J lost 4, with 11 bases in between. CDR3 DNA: TGTGCCAGCAGCGACCCGATCGCAGAGACCCAGTACTTC. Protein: CASSDPIAETQYF. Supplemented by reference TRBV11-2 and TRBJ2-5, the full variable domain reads EAGVAQSPRYKIIEKRQSVAFWCNPISGHATLYWYQQILGQGPKLLIQFQNNGVVDDSQLPKDRFSAERLKGVDSTLKIQPAKLEDSAVYLCASSDPIAETQYFGPGTRLLVL.

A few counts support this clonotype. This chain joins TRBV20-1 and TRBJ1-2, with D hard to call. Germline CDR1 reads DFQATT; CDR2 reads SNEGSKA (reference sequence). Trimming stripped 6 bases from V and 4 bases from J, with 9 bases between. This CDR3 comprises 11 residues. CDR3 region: CSAKRAYGYTF. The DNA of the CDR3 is TGCAGTGCCAAGAGGGCCTATGGCTACACCTTC.

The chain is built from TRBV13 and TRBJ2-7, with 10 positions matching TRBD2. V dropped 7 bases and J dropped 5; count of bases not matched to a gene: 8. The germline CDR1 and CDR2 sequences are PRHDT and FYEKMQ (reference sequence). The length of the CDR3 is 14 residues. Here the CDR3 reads CASTSSGSINEQYF. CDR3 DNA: TGTGCCAGCACCTCTAGCGGGAGTATCAACGAGCAGTACTTC.

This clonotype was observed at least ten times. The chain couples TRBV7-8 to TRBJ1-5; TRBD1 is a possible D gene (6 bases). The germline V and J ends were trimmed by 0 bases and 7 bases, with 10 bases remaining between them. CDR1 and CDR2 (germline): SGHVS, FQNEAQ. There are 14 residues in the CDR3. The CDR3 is CASSLARGLQPQHF. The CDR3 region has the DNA TGTGCCAGCAGCTTAGCGCGGGGGCTGCAGCCCCAGCATTTT. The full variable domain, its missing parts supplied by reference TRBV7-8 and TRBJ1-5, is GAGVSQSPRYKVAKRGQDVALRCDPISGHVSLFWYQQALGQGPEFLTYFQNEAQLDKSGLPSDRFFAERPEGSVSTLKIQRTQQEDSAVYLCASSLARGLQPQHFGDGTRLSIL.

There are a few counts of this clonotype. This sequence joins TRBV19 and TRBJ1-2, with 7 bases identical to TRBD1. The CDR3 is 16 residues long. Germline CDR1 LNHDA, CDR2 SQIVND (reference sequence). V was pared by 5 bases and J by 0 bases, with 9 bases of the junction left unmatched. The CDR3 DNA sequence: TGTGCCAGTAGTGCGAGACAGGGCCAAGCTAACTATGGCTACACCTTC. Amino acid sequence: CASSARQGQANYGYTF.

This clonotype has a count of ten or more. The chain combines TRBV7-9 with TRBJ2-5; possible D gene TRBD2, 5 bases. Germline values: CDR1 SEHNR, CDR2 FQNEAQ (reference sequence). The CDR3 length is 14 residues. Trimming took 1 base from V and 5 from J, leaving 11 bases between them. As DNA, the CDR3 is TGTGCCAGCAGCTTAGGCTGGGCGGGCGAGACCCAGTACTTC. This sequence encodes CASSLGWAGETQYF.

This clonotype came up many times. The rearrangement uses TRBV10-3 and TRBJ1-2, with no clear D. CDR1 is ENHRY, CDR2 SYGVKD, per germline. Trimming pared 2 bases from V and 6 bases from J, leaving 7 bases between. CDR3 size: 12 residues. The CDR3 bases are TGTGCCATCAGTGAGATTTTGGATGGCTACACCTTC. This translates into CAISEILDGYTF.

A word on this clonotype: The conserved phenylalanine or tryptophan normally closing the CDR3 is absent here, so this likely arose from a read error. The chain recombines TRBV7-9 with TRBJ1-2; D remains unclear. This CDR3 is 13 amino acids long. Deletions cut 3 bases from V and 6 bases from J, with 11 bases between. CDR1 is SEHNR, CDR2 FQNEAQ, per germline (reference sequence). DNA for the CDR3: TGTGCCAGCAGCTTGACAATCTGGGATGGCTACACCCTC. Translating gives CASSLTIWDGYTL.

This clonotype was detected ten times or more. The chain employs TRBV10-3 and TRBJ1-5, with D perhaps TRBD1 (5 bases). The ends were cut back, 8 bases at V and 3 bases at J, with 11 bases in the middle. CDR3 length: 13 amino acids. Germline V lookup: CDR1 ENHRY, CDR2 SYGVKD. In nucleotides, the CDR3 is TGTGCCATCGCCCCAGGGTCCAATCAGCCCCAGCATTTT. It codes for CAIAPGSNQPQHF.